The 17 T cell receptor beta chains below were found in one sample sequenced in a study of cytomegalovirus exposure and HLA in healthy donors. The PCR ran on 60 Vbeta and 13 Jbeta primers. Libraries were prepared by immunoSEQ multiplex PCR; TCRdb keeps only in-frame clonotypes and omits some of them. The table has 100,000 to 150,000 clones, around 84% seen once. Input material: PBMCs. The receptors were gathered from a woman in her forties in good health and CMV-seronegative.

The CDR3 DNA follows: TGTGCCAGCAGCCAAGGGACTAGCGGGAGTAGGTGGGAGACCCAGTACTTC. Residues: CASSQGTSGSRWETQYF. The chain carries TRBV4-2 and TRBJ2-5, with 13 nucleotides matching TRBD2. Germline CDR1 reads LGHNA; CDR2 reads YNFKEQ. This CDR3 contains 17 residues. Trimming cost V 1 base and J 5 bases; bases outside gene matches: 7.

This clone was counted only a few times. The CDR3 nucleotides read TGTGCCAGCAGGACAGGTGGGGGCTATGGCTACACCTTC. This sequence encodes CASRTGGGYGYTF. The rearrangement links TRBV6-1 to TRBJ1-2; D perhaps matches TRBD1 (6 bases). The CDR3 spans 13 residues. CDR1 is MNHNS, CDR2 SASEGT, per germline. V was trimmed by 6 bases and J by 4 bases, leaving 12 bases between them.

This clone was recorded a few times. V and J are TRBV6-1 and TRBJ2-7; TRBD1 aligns across 8 bases. V shed 5 bases, J shed 2 bases, and the junction held 8 bases outside the gene matches. Per germline, CDR1 MNHNS and CDR2 SASEGT. The CDR3 consists of 15 residues. CDR3 residues: CASSRPGTGAYEQYF. CDR3 coding DNA: TGTGCCAGCAGTCGACCCGGGACAGGAGCCTACGAGCAGTACTTC.

Notes on this clone: Germline and junction disagree at one end, which may indicate a read error. The chain carries TRBV7-9 and TRBJ1-3; 7 nucleotides align to TRBD1. CDR3 length equals 16 residues. Germline CDR1 and CDR2: SEHNR and FQNEAQ (reference sequence). The CDR3 is CSSSLGEGAKGNTIYF. CDR3 nucleotides: TGTTCCAGCAGCTTAGGAGAGGGGGCGAAAGGAAACACCATATATTTT. Full variable domain (remainder filled in from reference TRBV7-9 and TRBJ1-3): DTGVSQNPRHKITKRGQNVTFRCDPISEHNRLYWYRQTLGQGPEFLTYFQNEAQLEKSRLLSDRFSAERPKGSFSTLEIQRTEQGDSAMYLCSSSLGEGAKGNTIYFGEGSWLTVV.

V and J are TRBV5-1 and TRBJ2-7; 7 bases align to TRBD2. V was pared by 7 bases and J by 3 bases, with 10 bases of the junction left unmatched. CDR3 length equals 14 residues. The germline CDR1 and CDR2 sequences are SGHRS and YFSETQ. CDR3 sequence: CASGGGAGGYEQYF. The CDR3 nucleotides are TGCGCCAGCGGGGGAGGGGCTGGAGGCTACGAGCAGTACTTC.

This chain connects TRBV11-2 to TRBJ2-1; the match to TRBD2 covers 7 bases. V was pared by 0 bases and J by 4 bases, with 6 bases of the junction left unmatched. From germline, CDR1 is SGHAT and CDR2 FQNNGV. The CDR3 spans 16 residues. In DNA, the CDR3 is TGTGCCAGCAGCTTAGAAGGCGGGAGTGCTTACAATGAGCAGTTCTTC. Translated: CASSLEGGSAYNEQFF.

The CDR3 here is CASSTRQGPYSGNTIYF. CDR3 DNA sequence: TGTGCCAGCAGCACCCGACAGGGGCCGTACTCTGGAAACACCATATATTTT. This chain connects TRBV7-2 to TRBJ1-3, with 8 bases matching TRBD1. The V and J ends lost 5 bases and 0 bases, in that order; junction bases with no gene match: 9. Germline loops: CDR1 SGHTA, CDR2 FQGNSA. The CDR3 is 17 amino acids.

The chain uses TRBV28 and TRBJ1-2; 7 bases are shared with TRBD1. The V gene's germline CDR1 is MDHEN and CDR2 SYDVKM. V was pared by 3 bases and J by 7 bases, with 8 bases of the junction left unmatched. This CDR3 comprises 14 residues. The CDR3 region has the DNA TGTGCCAGCAGTTTCGGAGCAAGGGGGCTTGGCTACACCTTC. Its translation: CASSFGARGLGYTF.

The chain couples TRBV28 to TRBJ2-1; TRBD1 agrees at 8 bases. Looked up from germline, CDR1 is MDHEN and CDR2 is SYDVKM. V trimming: 5 bases; J trimming: 9 bases; junction bases outside the gene matches: 0. The CDR3 sequence is 11 residues long. CDR3 bases: TGTGCCAGCAGTGACAGGGGTGAGCAGTTCTTC. Translation: CASSDRGEQFF.

V gene TRBV28 combines with J gene TRBJ2-5, with D maybe TRBD2 (6 bases). Trimming cost V 7 bases and J 2 bases, with 17 bases left between them. The germline V gene encodes CDR1 MDHEN and CDR2 SYDVKM. The CDR3 is 15 amino acids. The CDR3 sequence is CASKEGKGIQETQYF. In nucleotides, the CDR3 is TGTGCCAGCAAGGAGGGGAAAGGGATACAAGAGACCCAGTACTTC.

This clone was observed once. The chain recombines TRBV10-3 with TRBJ2-2; 11 positions agree with TRBD1. This CDR3 has 16 amino acids. V lost 8 bases, J lost 3 bases, and 8 bases stayed unmatched. CDR1 is ENHRY, CDR2 SYGVKD, per germline. The CDR3 loop reads CAIRGQGAWDTGELFF. The CDR3 nucleotides are TGTGCCATCCGTGGACAGGGGGCTTGGGACACCGGGGAGCTGTTTTTT.

The chain couples TRBV5-1 to TRBJ2-7, with 8 bases lining up with TRBD2. This CDR3 has 15 residues. Germline CDR1 and CDR2: SGHRS and YFSETQ. Trimming removed 0 bases from V and 0 bases from J; junction bases left unmatched: 2. The CDR3 sequence is CASSLELAGSYEQYF. As DNA, the CDR3 is TGCGCCAGCAGCTTGGAGCTAGCGGGCTCCTACGAGCAGTACTTC.

The chain is built from TRBV11-2 and TRBJ1-1; D is unresolved. Germline CDR1 reads SGHAT; CDR2 reads FQNNGV. Trimming took off 5 bases at V and 2 bases at J, with 9 bases between the two ends. The CDR3 loop spans 13 amino acids. CDR3 bases: TGTGCCAGCAGCCTTATGAGTAACACTGAAGCTTTCTTT. Amino acid sequence: CASSLMSNTEAFF.

CDR3 protein: CATSRAGLRLEKQFF. For the CDR3, the DNA is TGTGCCACCAGCAGAGCAGGTCTAAGACTAGAGAAGCAGTTCTTC. V gene TRBV15 combines with J gene TRBJ2-1; D might be TRBD2 (6 bases). This CDR3 has 15 amino acids. CDR1 and CDR2 (germline): LNHNV, YYDKDF (reference sequence). Trimming removed 1 base at V and 11 bases at J, with 18 bases between.

The rearrangement uses TRBV7-8 and TRBJ1-5; D gene uncertain. V lost 5 bases and J 0 bases, leaving 14 bases between the germline ends. In germline, CDR1 is SGHVS, CDR2 FQNEAQ. There are 16 residues in the CDR3. This CDR3 reads CASSSTNLGSNQPQHF. The DNA for the CDR3 is TGTGCCAGCAGCAGTACAAACCTAGGTAGCAATCAGCCCCAGCATTTT.

The V and J genes are TRBV19 and TRBJ2-6, with D unresolved. CDR3 size: 15 residues. Trimming removed 1 base at V and 0 bases at J, with 4 bases between. The germline CDR1 and CDR2 sequences are LNHDA and SQIVND (reference sequence). In DNA, the CDR3 is TGTGCCAGTAGTATAGTTAGCTCTGGGGCCAACGTCCTGACTTTC. It yields the protein CASSIVSSGANVLTF.

The chain couples TRBV27 to TRBJ1-3; D not resolved. CDR3 size: 15 residues. Germline loops: CDR1 MNHEY, CDR2 SMNVEV (reference sequence). The ends were cut back, 8 bases at V and 0 bases at J, with 14 bases in the middle. CDR3 region: CASRSESHSGNTIYF. The CDR3 DNA sequence: TGTGCCAGCCGCTCTGAGTCTCACTCTGGAAACACCATATATTTT.